The text below deals with one T cell receptor beta chain. Antigen unknown. The entry originates in a study of regulatory T cells in long-lasting Graves disease. This CDR3 has 13 residues. V lost 2 bases to trimming and J lost 9 bases, with 14 bases between them. Germline V lookup: CDR1 DFQATT, CDR2 SNEGSKA (reference sequence). The time point here: newly diagnosed GD, antithyroid drugs for less than 3 months. From RNA extracted from PBMCs, the TCR library was made. In building TCR beta libraries, iRepertoire HTBI primers were used together with Arm-PCR of CDR3 regions. In TCRdb, the multiplex PCR reads were re-called with MiXCR into one record per CDR3 protein. The sample consists of 400,000 to 550,000 distinct CDR3 sequences, around 14% of them appearing once. Study outcomes and limitations: Persistent Graves' patients showed less TCR diversity than newly diagnosed patients showed.

The same sample was also studied in work on T cells in Graves' hyperthyroidism and ophthalmopathy. This second study notes: Graves' hyperthyroidism was deemed stable given no ophthalmopathy progression within 18 months. Patients aged 18 to 65 had newly diagnosed hyperthyroidism that had lasted under 2 months.

The source material was peripheral blood mononuclear cells (PBMCs), sampled at new diagnosis, from a patient treated with antithyroid drugs. The V and J genes are TRBV20-1 and TRBJ2-1; tentative D call: TRBD1 (6 bases). The sequence was obtained from a woman aged 25 to 39 with Graves disease. CDR3 protein: CSARRDMGGEQFF. The CDR3 coding sequence is TGCAGTGCTAGAAGGGACATGGGTGGTGAGCAGTTCTTC.